The 21 T cell receptor beta chains listed next were all sequenced from one sample in a study of T cell responses to AZD1222 COVID-19 vaccine. TCRdb's table, derived via immunoSEQ multiplex PCR, lists solely in-frame clones and lacks some. The data show some 280,000 clones, with 94% seen just once and roughly 0.51% held by the top ten. The input for sequencing was peripheral blood, taken 28 days after the second AZD1222 dose. The receptor source for this set is an adult who received the AZD1222 COVID-19 vaccine.

The V gene is TRBV6-6, the J gene TRBJ1-5; TRBD1 is a possible D gene (6 bases). Trimming cost V 6 bases and J 5 bases, with 14 bases left between them. The CDR3 extends over 14 amino acids. Germline V gene sequence: CDR1 MNHNY, CDR2 SVGAGI (reference sequence). The DNA of the CDR3 is TGTGCCAGCAGCAGAAACAGGGCAGATCAGCCCCAGCATTTT. This encodes CASSRNRADQPQHF.

V and J are TRBV18 and TRBJ2-2; 9 nucleotides match TRBD1. CDR1 and CDR2 (germline): KGHSH, LQKENI. The ends lost 3 bases at V and 1 base at J; junction bases unmatched: 3. The CDR3 has 16 residues. CDR3 in DNA: TGTGCCAGCTCACCGGGGACAGGGTTGAACACCGGGGAGCTGTTTTTT. Its translation is CASSPGTGLNTGELFF. Full variable domain (missing parts from reference TRBV18 and TRBJ2-2): NAGVMQNPRHLVRRRGQEARLRCSPMKGHSHVYWYRQLPEEGLKFMVYLQKENIIDESGMPKERFSAEFPKEGPSILRIQQVVRGDSAAYFCASSPGTGLNTGELFFGEGSRLTVL.

This rearrangement joins TRBV5-1 to TRBJ2-2; 14 bases are a match to TRBD2. V was clipped by 1 base and J by 0 bases; unmatched bases: 11. Germline V CDR1 and CDR2: SGHRS, YFSETQ. There are 21 residues in the CDR3. CDR3 protein: CASSLSVEGLAGAANTGELFF. CDR3 DNA sequence: TGCGCCAGCAGCTTGTCAGTCGAGGGACTAGCGGGGGCCGCGAACACCGGGGAGCTGTTTTTT.

This sequence joins TRBV28 and TRBJ1-2; D ambiguous. CDR1 MDHEN and CDR2 SYDVKM come from the germline V gene. V was clipped by 5 bases and J by 8 bases, with 9 bases between them. This CDR3 has 11 residues. For the CDR3, the DNA is TGTGCCAGCAGTCGGACTGCGGGCTACACCTTC. Its protein is CASSRTAGYTF.

This CDR3 is CASSLRSFEQYF. CDR3 coding DNA: TGTGCCAGCAGTTTACGCAGCTTCGAGCAGTACTTC. The genes are TRBV28 and TRBJ2-7; D unclear. Germline assignment: CDR1 MDHEN and CDR2 SYDVKM. V was pared by 2 bases and J by 6 bases, with 8 bases between. The CDR3 runs 12 residues.

The rearrangement links TRBV4-3 to TRBJ2-7, with D tentatively TRBD1 or TRBD2 (5 bases each). Trimming cost V 0 bases and J 3 bases, with 9 bases left between them. The germline V gene has CDR1 LGHNA and CDR2 YSLEER. CDR3 length equals 14 residues. The CDR3 nucleotides read TGCGCCAGCAGCCAAGAGGGACGGGACTACGAGCAGTACTTC. As protein: CASSQEGRDYEQYF.

The chain uses TRBV7-2 and TRBJ2-1; 7 positions agree with TRBD1. This CDR3 comprises 15 residues. The V and J ends lost 4 bases and 4 bases, in that order; junction bases with no gene match: 7. Germline values: CDR1 SGHTA, CDR2 FQGNSA. DNA of the CDR3: TGTGCCAGCAGCTCTCAACAGGGGTCGTACAATGAGCAGTTCTTC. Protein: CASSSQQGSYNEQFF.

Comment on this clone: Other DNA sequences in this sample translate to the same CDR3. V and J are TRBV9 and TRBJ1-5; D is unclear. The germline gives CDR1 SGDLS, CDR2 YYNGEE. This CDR3 contains 13 residues. V was trimmed by 0 bases and J by 0 bases, leaving 1 base between them. CDR3 protein: CASSVGSNQPQHF. In nucleotides, the CDR3 is TGTGCCAGCAGCGTAGGTAGCAATCAGCCCCAGCATTTT.

The V and J genes are TRBV29-1 and TRBJ1-2; 10 bases agree with TRBD1. The germline V gene encodes CDR1 SQVTM and CDR2 ANQGSEA. V was clipped by 7 bases and J by 8 bases; unmatched bases: 13. The CDR3 sequence is 14 residues long. The DNA for the CDR3 is TGCAGCGATAGACAGGGGGCGCCAGTCGGAGGCTACACCTTC. It yields the protein CSDRQGAPVGGYTF. The full variable domain, completed using reference TRBV29-1 and TRBJ1-2, is SAVISQKPSRDICQRGTSLTIQCQVDSQVTMMFWYRQQPGQSLTLIATANQGSEATYESGFVIDKFPISRPNLTFSTLTVSNMSPEDSSIYLCSDRQGAPVGGYTFGSGTRLTVV.

This clone has just one count. V is TRBV2 and J is TRBJ2-3; D gene uncertain. The CDR3 runs to 11 residues. Trimming pared 3 bases from V and 6 bases from J, leaving 4 bases between. Germline V gene data show CDR1 as SNHLY and CDR2 as FYNNEI. This CDR3 reads CASSEGDTQYF. In DNA form, the CDR3 reads TGTGCCAGCAGTGAGGGTGATACGCAGTATTTT. The full variable domain, rest sourced from reference TRBV2 and TRBJ2-3, is EPEVTQTPSHQVTQMGQEVILRCVPISNHLYFYWYRQILGQKVEFLVSFYNNEISEKSEIFDDQFSVERPDGSNFTLKIRSTKLEDSAMYFCASSEGDTQYFGPGTRLTVL.

As for this clone: The junction does not match germline at one end; this may be a read error. The rearrangement links TRBV28 to TRBJ2-7, with 8 bases matching TRBD2. The germline V gene has CDR1 MDHEN and CDR2 SYDVKM. The CDR3 covers 12 residues. The CDR3 protein is CASSFETSDIDF. The CDR3 DNA reads TGTGCCAGCAGTTTCGAGACTAGCGACATCGACTTC.

This chain uses TRBV7-2 with TRBJ1-2; D unclear. Germline CDR1 and CDR2: SGHTA and FQGNSA. The CDR3 spans 13 residues. V was pared by 3 bases and J by 4 bases, with 9 bases between. CDR3 residues: CASSFGQVYGYTF. CDR3 sequence (DNA): TGTGCCAGCAGCTTTGGGCAGGTCTATGGCTACACCTTC.

The CDR3 spells CASSVGGAIYF. Written as DNA, the CDR3 is TGTGCCAGCAGTGTCGGGGGTGCCATATATTTT. This chain joins TRBV2 and TRBJ1-3; possibly TRBD1 for D (5 bases). Between the trimmed V and J ends, which lost 4 bases and 11 bases, there was a span of 9 bases. CDR1 SNHLY and CDR2 FYNNEI come from the germline V gene. The CDR3 length is 11 residues.

The chain couples TRBV7-6 to TRBJ2-1, with 12 bases aligning to TRBD2. Trimming at V came to 0 bases and at J to 0 bases, leaving 3 bases not matched to a gene. The CDR3 is 18 residues long. The germline CDR1 and CDR2 sequences are SGHVS and FNYEAQ. The DNA of the CDR3 is TGTGCCAGCAGCTTAGCCGGACTAGCGGGGAGCTCCTACAATGAGCAGTTCTTC. Amino acid sequence: CASSLAGLAGSSYNEQFF.

This clone was observed once. The chain links TRBV19 to TRBJ1-2; D gene ambiguous. Germline lookup yields CDR1 LNHDA and CDR2 SQIVND (reference sequence). The length of the CDR3 is 17 residues. Trimming took 1 base from V and 1 from J, leaving 16 bases between them. The CDR3 loop is CASSIALREKSNYGYTF. In nucleotides, the CDR3 is TGTGCCAGTAGTATAGCATTGAGGGAGAAAAGTAACTATGGCTACACCTTC.

This clone has a single count. This chain links TRBV29-1 with TRBJ2-7, with 10 positions matching TRBD1. The CDR3 spans 16 residues. Germline V gene sequence: CDR1 SQVTM, CDR2 ANQGSEA. Trimming at V came to 3 bases and at J to 6 bases, leaving 14 bases not matched to a gene. CDR3 region: CSVDSPAGTGVVEQYF. The CDR3 nucleotides read TGCAGCGTTGATTCCCCCGCCGGGACAGGGGTTGTCGAGCAGTACTTC.

The genes are TRBV28 and TRBJ2-1, with D perhaps matching TRBD1 or TRBD2 (5 bases each). CDR1 MDHEN and CDR2 SYDVKM come from the germline V gene. V gave up 6 bases and J gave up 8 bases, with 20 bases separating them. The CDR3 sequence is 15 residues long. CDR3 protein: CASSLFAEGQYEQFF. CDR3 DNA: TGTGCCAGCAGCCTCTTCGCCGAGGGGCAGTATGAGCAGTTCTTC.

This clone occurred once. The genes are TRBV21-1 and TRBJ2-1; TRBD2, the D gene given by the table, was not confirmed from the DNA. TRBV21-1 is a known pseudogene. The CDR3 covers 15 residues. In DNA, the CDR3 is TGTGCCAGCAGCAATAGCGGGAGAGCTTACAATGAGCAGTTCTTC. As protein: CASSNSGRAYNEQFF.

This chain links TRBV23-1 with TRBJ1-5, with D unclear. TRBV23-1 counts as an open reading frame of uncertain function. V lost 8 bases, J lost 1 base, and 9 bases lay in between. The CDR3 contains 13 residues. The CDR3 DNA reads as TGCGCCAGCGAGATTTTCAGCAATCAGCCCCAGCATTTT. This encodes CASEIFSNQPQHF.

This clone was counted once. The chain recombines TRBV12-5 with TRBJ2-2; D is unclear. The CDR3 sequence is 14 residues long. V dropped 6 bases and J dropped 0 bases, with 8 bases sitting between them. The germline CDR1 and CDR2 sequences are LGHNT and FRNRAP. CDR3 bases: TGTGCTAGTGGGACCCACGCGAACACCGGGGAGCTGTTTTTT. This gives the protein CASGTHANTGELFF.

The chain carries TRBV5-8 and TRBJ2-2, with D perhaps matching TRBD1 (6 bases). Germline V gene lookup returns CDR1 SGHTS and CDR2 YDEGEE. There are 15 residues in the CDR3. V dropped 3 bases and J dropped 0 bases, with 9 bases sitting between them. In DNA, the CDR3 is TGTGCCAGCAGCTGGGGGACAACGAACACCGGGGAGCTGTTTTTT. The encoded protein is CASSWGTTNTGELFF.